The rows below give T cell receptor beta chains drawn from one sample of a study of Ad26.COV2.S vaccination and SARS-CoV-2 variants. The method was immunoSEQ multiplex PCR; TCRdb's version includes in-frame clones alone and lacks a portion of them. The repertoire holds around 420,000 clones, around 89% seen once, with 3.6% in the top ten. This specimen was peripheral blood, taken in a trial of Ad26.COV2.S vaccine versus placebo. The source is a person between 18 and 59 years old who received the Ad26.COV2.S COVID-19 vaccine or a placebo. The CDR3 runs from the conserved cysteine through the conserved F or W. The D gene is left open where the match is weak. Only part of the rows carry a size: once, few, many, or a class if the clone is expanded.

NA	TRBJ2-7	TRBV28	TRBD1	CASSFPGQGASYEQYF	TGTGCCAGCAGTTTCCCTGGACAGGGGGCTTCCTACGAGCAGTACTTC
NA	TRBJ2-3	TRBV11-1	NA	CASSRFRGGATDTQYF	TGTGCCAGCAGCCGCTTTAGGGGGGGGGCAACAGATACGCAGTATTTT
NA	TRBJ1-1	TRBV5-1	TRBD1	CASSVGQGTNTEAFF	TGCGCCAGCAGCGTCGGACAGGGGACGAACACTGAAGCTTTCTTT
once	TRBJ1-4	TRBV28	NA	CASSPGATNEKLFF	TGTGCCAGCAGTCCCGGGGCAACTAATGAAAAACTGTTTTTT
once	TRBJ2-7	TRBV3-1/TRBV3-2	NA	CASSAGTVEGYEQYF	TGTGCCAGCAGCGCAGGGACCGTGGAGGGTTACGAGCAGTACTTC
few	TRBJ2-3	TRBV28	TRBD2	CASTQSGGAGYTQYF	TGTGCCAGCACCCAGAGCGGGGGGGCGGGTTATACGCAGTATTTT
few	TRBJ2-7	TRBV29-1	NA	CSVSQSSSYEQYF	TGCAGCGTTTCACAAAGCTCCTCCTACGAGCAGTACTTC
once	TRBJ2-3	TRBV7-3	NA	CASSFGLAGHLRVTSTDTQYF	TGTGCCAGCAGCTTTGGCCTGGCGGGACACCTGAGGGTTACTAGCACAGATACGCAGTATTTT
NA	TRBJ1-5	TRBV7-2	NA	CASSLGGGRIQPQHF	TGTGCCAGCAGCTTAGGAGGGGGACGTATTCAGCCCCAGCATTTT
NA	TRBJ2-7	TRBV5-1	TRBD2	CASSPLAGVSYEQYF	TGCGCCAGCAGCCCCCTAGCGGGGGTCTCCTACGAGCAGTACTTC
NA	TRBJ2-5	TRBV6-7	NA	CASRGCGDRSYQETQYF	TGTGCCAGCAGGGGTTGTGGCGACAGATCGTACCAAGAGACCCAGTACTTC
NA	TRBJ1-6	TRBV28	NA	CASSLNTGKSPLHF	TGTGCCAGCAGTTTGAACACAGGGAAATCACCCCTCCACTTT
NA	TRBJ2-1	TRBV28	TRBD2	CASSKGLARNEQFF	TGTGCCAGCAGCAAGGGACTAGCACGGAATGAGCAGTTCTTC
once	TRBJ2-1	TRBV7-3	NA	CASSLNFRSSYNEQFF	TGTGCCAGCAGCTTAAATTTCAGGAGCTCCTACAATGAGCAGTTCTTC
NA	TRBJ1-6	TRBV30	TRBD1	CAWTLKGQDNSPLHF	TGTGCCTGGACCCTAAAGGGACAGGATAATTCACCCCTCCACTTT
NA	TRBJ1-1	TRBV6-5	NA	CASSYHANTEAFF	TGTGCCAGCAGTTACCATGCGAACACTGAAGCTTTCTTT
NA	TRBJ2-7	TRBV9	NA	CASSVWVDNEQYF	TGTGCCAGCAGCGTATGGGTAGACAACGAGCAGTACTTC
NA	TRBJ2-7	TRBV19	NA	CASSPLRGEQYF	TGTGCCAGTAGTCCATTGAGGGGGGAGCAGTACTTC
NA	TRBJ2-1	TRBV9	NA	CASSVEARGLYNEQFF	TGTGCCAGCAGCGTAGAGGCCCGGGGGCTCTACAATGAGCAGTTCTTC
once	TRBJ2-3	TRBV29-1	TRBD2	CSGILAGVSTDTQYF	TGCAGCGGTATACTAGCGGGGGTTAGCACAGATACGCAGTATTTT
NA	TRBJ2-1	TRBV7-2	NA	CASSARTGQKKFF	TGTGCCAGCAGCGCCCGCACGGGACAAAAAAAGTTCTTC
NA	TRBJ2-1	TRBV9	TRBD2	CASSPRQAVAGALLRPKEQFF	TGTGCCAGCAGCCCGAGGCAGGCGGTAGCGGGGGCCCTCCTCCGGCCTAAAGAGCAGTTCTTC
NA	TRBJ1-4	TRBV28	NA	CASSSGGREGEKLFF	TGTGCCAGCAGTTCCGGGGGGCGGGAAGGGGAAAAACTGTTTTTT
NA	TRBJ2-1	TRBV9	TRBD2	CASSPRLASYNEQFF	TGTGCCAGCAGCCCAAGACTAGCCTCCTACAATGAGCAGTTCTTC
NA	TRBJ1-2	TRBV7-9	NA	CASSLAGGTRGYTF	TGTGCCAGCAGCTTAGCGGGGGGGACGCGCGGCTACACCTTC
NA	TRBJ1-2	TRBV30	NA	CAWAGLYGYTF	TGTGCCTGGGCAGGCCTCTATGGCTACACCTTC
NA	TRBJ2-1	TRBV11-2	TRBD2	CASSLVTSGGTSYNEQFF	TGTGCCAGCAGCTTAGTGACTAGCGGGGGTACCTCCTACAATGAGCAGTTCTTC
NA	TRBJ2-2	TRBV29-1	NA	CSVDGQGTGELFF	TGCAGCGTTGATGGGCAGGGAACCGGGGAGCTGTTTTTT
NA	TRBJ1-2	TRBV6-2/TRBV6-3	NA	CASSARTSSGGYTF	TGTGCCAGCAGTGCCCGGACAAGCAGCGGTGGCTACACCTTC
NA	TRBJ1-6	TRBV4-1	NA	CASSEGQYNSPLHF	TGCGCCAGCAGCGAAGGACAGTATAATTCACCCCTCCACTTT
few	TRBJ1-5	TRBV28	NA	CASRRDLRQHF	TGTGCCAGCAGAAGGGACCTCCGTCAGCATTTT
NA	TRBJ2-1	TRBV6-2/TRBV6-3	TRBD2	CASSYRISGGVNEQFF	TGTGCCAGCAGTTACCGGATTAGCGGGGGGGTTAATGAGCAGTTCTTC
NA	TRBJ1-2	TRBV5-4	NA	CASSLMGAYGYTF	TGTGCCAGCAGCTTGATGGGGGCTTATGGCTACACCTTC
NA	TRBJ2-5	TRBV5-5	NA	CASSRAGETQYF	TGTGCCAGCAGCAGAGCGGGAGAGACCCAGTACTTC
NA	TRBJ2-7	TRBV7-6	TRBD1	CASSLDPGQSYEQYF	TGTGCCAGCAGCTTAGACCCGGGACAGTCCTACGAGCAGTACTTC
NA	TRBJ2-7	TRBV7-7	NA	CASSPEVGKVDEQYF	TGTGCTAGCAGCCCCGAGGTCGGGAAGGTCGACGAGCAGTACTTC
NA	TRBJ1-1	TRBV6-4	TRBD1	CASSPGTGSYQAFF	TGTGCCAGCAGTCCCGGGACAGGGTCTTACCAAGCTTTCTTT
NA	TRBJ1-1	TRBV7-9	NA	CASSSLQGLAEAFF	TGTGCCAGCAGCTCCTTACAGGGTCTGGCTGAAGCTTTCTTT
NA	TRBJ2-7	TRBV27	TRBD1	CASSIGQGQGQYF	TGTGCCAGCAGTATCGGACAGGGGCAAGGGCAGTACTTC
NA	TRBJ2-6	TRBV7-6	NA	CASSLGAGANVLTF	TGTGCCAGCAGCCTAGGGGCTGGGGCCAACGTCCTGACTTTC
NA	TRBJ2-1	TRBV9	NA	CASSVVATSYNEQFF	TGTGCCAGCAGCGTAGTAGCCACGTCCTACAATGAGCAGTTCTTC
NA	TRBJ1-2	TRBV2	NA	CASSVSRTNYGYTF	TGTGCCAGCAGTGTAAGTCGGACCAACTATGGCTACACCTTC
NA	TRBJ2-1	TRBV19	NA	CASSINTGSSYNEQFF	TGTGCCAGTAGTATTAATACGGGAAGCTCCTACAATGAGCAGTTCTTC
NA	TRBJ2-4	TRBV3-1/TRBV3-2	NA	CASSQALGKGIQYF	TGTGCCAGCAGCCAAGCCTTGGGTAAGGGCATTCAGTACTTC
once	TRBJ2-5	TRBV21-1	NA	CASSKGARKQETQYF	TGTGCCAGCAGCAAAGGGGCAAGGAAACAAGAGACCCAGTACTTC
NA	TRBJ1-1	TRBV5-1	NA	CASSLERGTNTEAFF	TGCGCCAGCAGCTTGGAAAGGGGGACCAACACTGAAGCTTTCTTT
NA	TRBJ2-7	TRBV5-1	NA	CASSLDRTEQYF	TGCGCCAGCAGCTTGGATAGGACAGAGCAGTACTTC
NA	TRBJ2-7	TRBV28	NA	CASSLGGIRGEQYF	TGTGCCAGCAGTTTAGGAGGGATTCGGGGCGAGCAGTACTTC
once	TRBJ2-3	TRBV19	NA	CASSIDVGTDTQYF	TGTGCCAGTAGTATAGATGTTGGAACAGATACGCAGTATTTT